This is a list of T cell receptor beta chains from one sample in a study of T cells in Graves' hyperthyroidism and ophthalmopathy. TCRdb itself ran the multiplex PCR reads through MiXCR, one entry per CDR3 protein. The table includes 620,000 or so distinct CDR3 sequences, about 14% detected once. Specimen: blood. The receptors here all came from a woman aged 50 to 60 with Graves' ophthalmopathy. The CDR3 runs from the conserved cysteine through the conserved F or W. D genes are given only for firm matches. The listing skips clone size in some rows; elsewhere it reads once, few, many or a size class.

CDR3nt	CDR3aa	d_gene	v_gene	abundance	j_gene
TGTGCCAGCAGTTACACAACTGCGAACACTGAAGCTTTCTTT	CASSYTTANTEAFF	-	TRBV6-5	many	TRBJ1-1
TGTGCTAGTGGCCCCGTGACAGGGTATCAGCCCCAGCATTTT	CASGPVTGYQPQHF	TRBD1	TRBV12-5	many	TRBJ1-5
TGTGCCAGCAGCCACAGACTAGCGGGTACAGATACGCAGTATTTT	CASSHRLAGTDTQYF	TRBD2	TRBV7-2	once	TRBJ2-3
TGTGCCAGCAGTTACGGAGCGGGAGCCAGCGAGCAGTACTTC	CASSYGAGASEQYF	TRBD2	TRBV6-5	-	TRBJ2-7
TGTGCCAGCTCACCACAGGGACTAGCCGCATCCTACGAGCAGTACTTC	CASSPQGLAASYEQYF	TRBD2	TRBV18	-	TRBJ2-7
TGTGCCAGCAGTTTACTAAGACTAGCGGGAGCCGGGGAGCTGTTTTTT	CASSLLRLAGAGELFF	TRBD2	TRBV27	-	TRBJ2-2
TGTGCCAGCTCACCAACGACAGGGGGACAGTACAATGAGCAGTTCTTC	CASSPTTGGQYNEQFF	TRBD1	TRBV18	many	TRBJ2-1
TGTGCCAGCAGCTTAAGGGTAGGAGGGGATACGCAGTATTTT	CASSLRVGGDTQYF	-	TRBV7-3	many	TRBJ2-3
TGTGCCAGCAGTTACTCAGGGTTAAATGAACCCCAGCATTTT	CASSYSGLNEPQHF	-	TRBV6-2/TRBV6-3	-	TRBJ1-5
TGTGCCATCAGTGAAGGACCGTTCGGTGGGAATGAGCAGTTCTTC	CAISEGPFGGNEQFF	-	TRBV10-3	many	TRBJ2-1
TGTGCCTGGAGTCAACAGGGTTACGAGCAGTACTTC	CAWSQQGYEQYF	-	TRBV30	many	TRBJ2-7
TGTGCCAGTAGTATAGTCTCGGCGAGCGGGCCGCAAGAGACCCAGTACTTC	CASSIVSASGPQETQYF	-	TRBV19	few	TRBJ2-5
TGTGCCAGCTGGGCCCCCCGCACAGATACGCAGTATTTT	CASWAPRTDTQYF	-	TRBV28	many	TRBJ2-3
TGTGCCAGCAGTTACTCGGCGTCCCCCCAAGAGACCCAGTACTTC	CASSYSASPQETQYF	-	TRBV6-2/TRBV6-3	-	TRBJ2-5
TGCAGCGTTGAGTATGCGGGAGGTCCCACCGGGGAGCTGTTTTTT	CSVEYAGGPTGELFF	TRBD2	TRBV29-1	many	TRBJ2-2
TGTGCCTGGACTCCCAAATGGGGAGGGGGCATTAGTAATGGCTACACCTTC	CAWTPKWGGGISNGYTF	TRBD1	TRBV30	many	TRBJ1-2
TGTGCCAGCAGTAGACAGGGCGGACTAAGCGGGCAAGAGACCCAGTACTTC	CASSRQGGLSGQETQYF	-	TRBV2	many	TRBJ2-5
TGTGCCAGTAGTATCTCAGGACTAGCGGGAAGCACAGATACGCAGTATTTT	CASSISGLAGSTDTQYF	TRBD2	TRBV19	many	TRBJ2-3
TGTGCCAGCAGTTTTACCGCATCCTATGGCTACACCTTC	CASSFTASYGYTF	-	TRBV27	-	TRBJ1-2
TGTGCCAGCAGCTTAGCGGCGGGTAATGAAAAACTGTTTTTT	CASSLAAGNEKLFF	-	TRBV7-9	few	TRBJ1-4
TGTGCCAGCAGCTTCGGGACAGACGAGCAGTACTTC	CASSFGTDEQYF	TRBD1	TRBV7-2	few	TRBJ2-7
TGTGCCAGCAGTCCTCCCTCTAGCGCCGAAGAGCAGTTCTTC	CASSPPSSAEEQFF	-	TRBV6-2/TRBV6-3	-	TRBJ2-1
TGTGCCAGTAGTATTATTCAGGGGAAGCAGTTCTTC	CASSIIQGKQFF	-	TRBV19	-	TRBJ2-1
TGTGCCAGCAGCTTAAAATGGGGGGCGCAAAGCTACACCTTC	CASSLKWGAQSYTF	-	TRBV11-2	many	TRBJ1-2
TGTGCCAGCAGTTTTCTAGGCGGGGCCGGGGAGCTGTTTTTT	CASSFLGGAGELFF	-	TRBV12-3/TRBV12-4	few	TRBJ2-2
TGTGCCAGCAGTTTCCTCCCTCCAGGGGACTCTGGAAACACCATATATTTT	CASSFLPPGDSGNTIYF	-	TRBV27	few	TRBJ1-3
TGTGCCAGCAGCCCAAGGAAACAGGGCAATGAGCAGTTCTTC	CASSPRKQGNEQFF	-	TRBV27	few	TRBJ2-1
TGTGCCAGCAGCTTAGAGCGGGAGGAGGCCGGGGAGCTGTTTTTT	CASSLEREEAGELFF	TRBD2	TRBV7-9	many	TRBJ2-2
TGTGCCAGCAACCAAGAGGCGGGAGCATGGCTGAATGAGCAGTTCTTC	CASNQEAGAWLNEQFF	TRBD2	TRBV7-2	many	TRBJ2-1
TGTGCCAGCCGGGGGGCGGTCAAAAACATTCAGTACTTC	CASRGAVKNIQYF	-	TRBV28	many	TRBJ2-4
TGTGCCACCAGCAGAGATAGGGGTTGGGAGGAGACCCAGTACTTC	CATSRDRGWEETQYF	-	TRBV15	-	TRBJ2-5
TGTGCCAGCAGTACCATGCACCACGGGACACCAACCTACGAGCAGTACTTC	CASSTMHHGTPTYEQYF	-	TRBV6-1	many	TRBJ2-7
TGTGCCAGCAGCACGGGACTAGCGGGAGCCTACGAGCAGTACTTC	CASSTGLAGAYEQYF	TRBD2	TRBV28	many	TRBJ2-7
TGTGCCAGTAGGGACAGGGTAACTGAAGCTTTCTTT	CASRDRVTEAFF	TRBD1	TRBV19	-	TRBJ1-1
TGTGCCAGCAGCCAAGCCGGGACAGGGTCGATTGGCGCTAACTATGGCTACACCTTC	CASSQAGTGSIGANYGYTF	TRBD1	TRBV7-2	-	TRBJ1-2
TGTGCCAGCAGCTCTTTCAGAGTGAACACCGGGGAGCTGTTTTTT	CASSSFRVNTGELFF	-	TRBV7-8	many	TRBJ2-2
TGTGCCAGCAGTAAAAAATTGCGGGACAGGGTAACCTACAATGAGCAGTTCTTC	CASSKKLRDRVTYNEQFF	TRBD1	TRBV28	many	TRBJ2-1
TGTGCCAGCAGCTTTTCGCGGTCGGCAGCCAAAAGCAATCAGCCCCAGCATTTT	CASSFSRSAAKSNQPQHF	-	TRBV7-8	many	TRBJ1-5
TGTGCCAGTAGTATATTCGGGAATGAAAAACTGTTTTTT	CASSIFGNEKLFF	-	TRBV19	-	TRBJ1-4
TGCAGTGCTTCCCTAGCGGCCAATGAGCAGTTCTTC	CSASLAANEQFF	TRBD2	TRBV20-1	-	TRBJ2-1
TGTGCCAGTACAGAGGCTGGGGCCAACGTCCTGACTTTC	CASTEAGANVLTF	-	TRBV28	-	TRBJ2-6
TGTGCCAGCAGCTTCAGCCAGAACACTGAAGCTTTCTTT	CASSFSQNTEAFF	-	TRBV7-3	many	TRBJ1-1
TGCAGTGCTACCGGCGGACTAGCGTTAGGAATTGAGCAGTTCTTC	CSATGGLALGIEQFF	TRBD2	TRBV20-1	-	TRBJ2-1
TGTGCCAGCAGTTTAGCGTCAGGGTGGAATCAGCCCCAGCATTTT	CASSLASGWNQPQHF	-	TRBV12-3/TRBV12-4	many	TRBJ1-5
TGTGCCAGCAGTCCCGAGCGGGACCAAGAGACCCAGTACTTC	CASSPERDQETQYF	-	TRBV28	many	TRBJ2-5
TGTGCCAGCAGCCAAGTCCCGGACAGTAACTATGGCTACACCTTC	CASSQVPDSNYGYTF	-	TRBV3-1	many	TRBJ1-2
TGCGCCAGCAGCTTGGCGGGACTAGCGGGAGCCCACGAGCAGTACTTC	CASSLAGLAGAHEQYF	TRBD2	TRBV5-1	many	TRBJ2-7
TGTGCCAGCAGTTTTCTGCAGGGACCCCTTACTAACTATGGCTACACCTTC	CASSFLQGPLTNYGYTF	-	TRBV27	-	TRBJ1-2
TGTGCCAGCAGCGTAGTTGCTGGCACTGAAGCTTTCTTT	CASSVVAGTEAFF	-	TRBV9	-	TRBJ1-1
TGTGCCAGCAGCGTTGAGGGGGCGGATGAAAAACTGTTTTTT	CASSVEGADEKLFF	TRBD1	TRBV11-2	many	TRBJ1-4
TGCAGTGCTATTGGCGGGAGGGTTAAGACCCAGTACTTC	CSAIGGRVKTQYF	TRBD2	TRBV20-1	many	TRBJ2-5
TGTGCCAGCAGTTACCGAGTAGCGGGGTACGAGCAGTACTTC	CASSYRVAGYEQYF	TRBD2	TRBV6-2/TRBV6-3	few	TRBJ2-7
TGTGCCAGCAGTTTACAGGGGGCCCACGAGCAGTACTTC	CASSLQGAHEQYF	TRBD1	TRBV28	many	TRBJ2-7
TGTGCCAGCACCCGACCGGGGGAGAGGAACATTCAGTACTTC	CASTRPGERNIQYF	-	TRBV12-3/TRBV12-4	-	TRBJ2-4
TGTGCCAGTAGTATTCTGGTTCCGGGCAGGGTTGCGGATCAGCCCCAGCATTTT	CASSILVPGRVADQPQHF	-	TRBV19	few	TRBJ1-5